Listed below are T cell receptor beta chains from one sample, sequenced in a study of CD8+ T cells in alopecia areata. TCRdb's table, derived via immunoSEQ multiplex PCR, lists solely in-frame clones and lacks some. This table holds about 100,000 clones, about 60% found once. Sequences were obtained from NKG2D-low CD8+ T cells sorted from blood. These receptors came from a human donor with alopecia areata. The CDR3 runs from the conserved cysteine through the conserved F or W. D genes are given only for firm matches. Not every row has a clone size; where given, it reads once, few, many or a size class.

>-|TRBV28|-|TRBJ1-5
CAAGRGYNQPQHF
TGTGCCGCCGGCCGGGGATACAATCAGCCCCAGCATTTT
>-|TRBV27|TRBD2|TRBJ2-2
CASSLSLGGNGELFF
TGTGCCAGCAGTTTATCGTTGGGAGGGAACGGGGAGCTGTTTTTT
>-|TRBV4-1|-|TRBJ1-1
CASSRIQGTNTEAFF
TGCGCCAGCAGTCGAATTCAGGGAACTAACACTGAAGCTTTCTTT
>few|TRBV28|-|TRBJ2-7
CASSFGGPYEQYF
TGTGCCAGCAGTTTCGGGGGTCCCTACGAGCAGTACTTC
>-|TRBV6-5|-|TRBJ1-2
CASNGQPDYGYTF
TGTGCCAGCAACGGACAGCCTGATTATGGCTACACCTTC
>-|TRBV5-6|TRBD1|TRBJ2-7
CASSLEQGAIPYEQYF
TGTGCCAGCAGCTTGGAACAGGGGGCTATCCCCTACGAGCAGTACTTC
>few|TRBV6-6|TRBD1|TRBJ1-5
CASRGQDVGPQHF
TGTGCCAGCAGGGGACAGGACGTAGGGCCCCAGCATTTT
>few|TRBV7-4|-|TRBJ2-3
CASSQRFTGQHTDTQYF
TGTGCCAGCAGCCAAAGGTTTACGGGACAACACACAGATACGCAGTATTTT
>few|TRBV25-1|TRBD2|TRBJ2-7
CASSDPSGTYEQYF
TGTGCCAGCAGTGATCCTAGCGGGACCTACGAGCAGTACTTC
>-|TRBV27|-|TRBJ1-5
CASKTGGFYNQPQHF
TGTGCCAGCAAGACCGGGGGCTTTTATAATCAGCCCCAGCATTTT
>-|TRBV27|TRBD2|TRBJ2-1
CASSPSSGMVRVQQFF
TGTGCCAGCAGTCCTTCTAGCGGGATGGTCCGGGTTCAGCAGTTCTTC
>-|TRBV29-1|TRBD2|TRBJ2-7
CSVVLAGGRSSYEQYF
TGCAGCGTTGTTTTAGCGGGAGGGCGGAGCTCCTACGAGCAGTACTTC
>many|TRBV7-8|TRBD1|TRBJ2-2
CASSLEGAGGELFF
TGTGCCAGCAGCTTAGAGGGGGCAGGCGGGGAGCTGTTTTTT
>-|TRBV9|-|TRBJ2-5
CASSVGGETQYF
TGTGCCAGCAGCGTAGGGGGGGAGACCCAGTACTTC
>once|TRBV23-1|-|TRBJ2-7
CASRGGDEQYF
TGCGCCAGCAGGGGTGGGGACGAGCAGTACTTC
>-|TRBV9|TRBD1|TRBJ2-1
CASSPRAGTGGYNEQFF
TGTGCCAGCAGCCCCCGAGCCGGGACAGGGGGATACAATGAGCAGTTCTTC
>few|TRBV4-1|-|TRBJ1-3
CASSQVEGNTIYF
TGCGCCAGCAGCCAAGTAGAAGGAAACACCATATATTTT
>-|TRBV25-1|-|TRBJ2-7
CASSLVPGNYEQYF
TGTGCCAGCAGCTTAGTCCCGGGGAACTACGAGCAGTACTTC
>-|TRBV27|-|TRBJ1-2
CASRGVDYGYTF
TGTGCCAGCAGGGGGGTGGACTATGGCTACACCTTC
>-|TRBV11-3|-|TRBJ2-7
CASSLAEEYEQYF
TGTGCCAGCAGCTTGGCGGAGGAATACGAGCAGTACTTC
>once|TRBV4-1|TRBD2|TRBJ2-5
CASSQDRGAGGETQYF
TGCGCCAGCAGCCAAGATAGAGGAGCGGGAGGGGAGACCCAGTACTTC
>-|TRBV27|-|TRBJ2-2
CASSLGGTGELFF
TGTGCCAGCAGTTTGGGTGGGACCGGGGAGCTGTTTTTT
>-|TRBV5-6|-|TRBJ2-5
CASSAADRRQTQYF
TGTGCCAGCAGCGCGGCCGACCGACGACAGACCCAGTACTTC
>-|TRBV15|-|TRBJ2-5
CATSNRLSRLQETQYF
TGTGCCACCAGCAATCGACTTTCTAGGCTCCAAGAGACCCAGTACTTC
>-|TRBV5-1|TRBD2|TRBJ2-7
CASSLAGRADEQYF
TGCGCCAGCAGCTTGGCCGGGAGGGCCGACGAGCAGTACTTC
>-|TRBV29-1|-|TRBJ2-7
CSVEDSRGGKNEQYF
TGCAGCGTTGAAGATTCCAGGGGCGGAAAAAACGAGCAGTACTTC
>-|TRBV1|-|TRBJ2-5
CTSSRGLAGVGETQYF
TGCACCAGCAGCCGGGGACTAGCGGGAGTTGGAGAGACCCAGTACTTC
>few|TRBV6-5|-|TRBJ2-6
CASSDDRSGANVLTF
TGTGCCAGCAGCGATGACCGCTCTGGGGCCAACGTCCTGACTTTC
>-|TRBV4-2|TRBD2|TRBJ2-7
CASSQDPRGSLNEQYF
TGTGCCAGCAGCCAAGATCCTCGCGGGAGTCTCAACGAGCAGTACTTC
>-|TRBV1|-|TRBJ2-1
CTSRAAGRNEQFF
TGCACCAGCCGTGCAGCGGGAAGGAATGAGCAGTTCTTC
>-|TRBV4-1|TRBD1|TRBJ1-1
CASSQAGGGLDGAFF
TGCGCCAGCAGCCAGGCAGGGGGTGGCCTGGACGGAGCTTTCTTT
>-|TRBV30|-|TRBJ2-7
CAWSGVGPDEQYF
TGTGCCTGGAGTGGTGTGGGGCCGGACGAGCAGTACTTC
>-|TRBV28|-|TRBJ2-7
CASSFQGGTSYEQYF
TGTGCCAGCAGTTTCCAGGGGGGAACATCCTACGAGCAGTACTTC
>few|TRBV7-9|TRBD1|TRBJ2-7
CASSLGTAYEQYF
TGTGCCAGCAGCCTGGGGACAGCCTACGAGCAGTACTTC
>few|TRBV28|-|TRBJ2-5
CASSPTLEETQYF
TGTGCCAGCAGCCCAACCCTTGAAGAGACCCAGTACTTC
>-|TRBV4-1|TRBD1|TRBJ1-5
CASSQDHSGGVDQPQHF
TGCGCCAGCAGCCAAGATCATTCAGGGGGTGTCGATCAGCCCCAGCATTTT
>once|TRBV5-5|-|TRBJ2-1
CASSPDSDSYNEQFF
TGTGCCAGCAGCCCCGATAGTGACAGCTACAATGAGCAGTTCTTC
>few|TRBV5-4|-|TRBJ2-7
CASSLGASGTYEQYF
TGTGCCAGCAGCTTGGGGGCGTCAGGGACCTACGAGCAGTACTTC
>-|TRBV2|-|TRBJ2-7
CASTLTETYEQYF
TGTGCCAGCACCCTGACCGAGACCTACGAGCAGTACTTC
>-|TRBV6-5|TRBD1|TRBJ2-1
CASSTGTAYNEQFF
TGTGCCAGCAGTACCGGGACAGCCTACAATGAGCAGTTCTTC